The 29 T cell receptor beta chains below were found in one sample sequenced in a study of blood T cell repertoires in COVID-19 (dated by TCRdb to about 2020). The library was obtained by the immunoSEQ multiplex PCR assay. Imported from immuneACCESS, the table was reduced by TCRdb to in-frame sequences with V and J called. These copies leave out some clones; in studies compared against another copy, an unresolved V gene accounts for under half, and the cause of the remainder is not known. This sample gives about 300,000 clones in total; around 89% of them show up just once. The leading ten clones occupy about 7% of the sample. Sequenced input: peripheral blood. These receptors originate from a woman in her 30s who had recovered from COVID-19.

The rearrangement uses TRBV4-2 and TRBJ1-4, with TRBD1 identical over 9 bases. The CDR3 has 16 amino acids. CDR1 and CDR2 from the germline V gene are LGHNA and YNFKEQ. The J segment lost 5 bases and the V segment lost 3 bases, leaving 7 bases of the junction unmatched. The CDR3 coding sequence is TGTGCCAGCAGCCAGATACCGGGACAGGGAAATGAAAAACTGTTTTTT. It encodes CASSQIPGQGNEKLFF.

This chain uses TRBV6-5 with TRBJ1-5; D call uncertain. The CDR3 sequence is 15 residues long. In germline, CDR1 is MNHEY, CDR2 SVGAGI. V was cut by 2 bases and J by 3 bases, with 11 bases left in between. The CDR3 DNA reads TGTGCCAGCAGTTACAGTATTGCAGTCAATCAGCCCCAGCATTTT. It yields the protein CASSYSIAVNQPQHF.

The chain carries TRBV5-1 and TRBJ2-6, with D tentatively TRBD1 (5 bases). Per the germline V gene, CDR1 is SGHRS and CDR2 is YFSETQ. Trimming pared 2 bases from V and 3 bases from J, leaving 9 bases between. The CDR3 sequence is 15 residues long. Written as DNA, the CDR3 is TGCGCCAGCAGCTTTGACAGATATGGGGCCAACGTCCTGACTTTC. It codes for CASSFDRYGANVLTF.

The chain has TRBV9 and TRBJ2-2, with 8 bases that match TRBD2. V dropped 6 bases and J dropped 1; count of bases not matched to a gene: 5. CDR1 is SGDLS, CDR2 YYNGEE, per germline. The CDR3 loop spans 15 amino acids. CDR3 sequence reads: CASNRLAGNTGELFF. The CDR3 region has the DNA TGTGCCAGCAACCGGCTAGCGGGGAACACCGGGGAGCTGTTTTTT.

This clone has only one observation. The rearrangement uses TRBV29-1 and TRBJ2-5; TRBD1 matches at 9 bases. The germline gives CDR1 SQVTM, CDR2 ANQGSEA. V lost 2 bases to trimming and J lost 5 bases; unmatched junction nucleotides: 9. The CDR3 spans 15 residues. The CDR3 bases are TGCAGCGTTGAAACGGGACAGGGCCGTGGGGAGACCCAGTACTTC. Translated, it gives CSVETGQGRGETQYF.

This clone was seen once. CDR3 sequence: CASSLAGKVELFF. The CDR3 region has the DNA TGCGCCAGCAGCTTGGCGGGGAAGGTGGAGCTGTTTTTT. V usage is TRBV5-1 and J usage is TRBJ2-2; D possibly corresponds to TRBD2 (5 bases). V lost 0 bases to trimming and J lost 10 bases, with 10 bases between them. This CDR3 has 13 amino acids. Germline CDR1 SGHRS, CDR2 YFSETQ.

The chain combines TRBV18 with TRBJ1-1, with 8 positions matching TRBD1. This CDR3 spans 14 amino acids. The V and J ends lost 4 bases and 4 bases, in that order; junction bases with no gene match: 5. CDR1 and CDR2 (germline): KGHSH, LQKENI. The CDR3: CASSQTGEGTEAFF. The CDR3 coding sequence is TGTGCCAGCTCACAGACAGGGGAGGGCACTGAAGCTTTCTTT.

V gene TRBV28 combines with J gene TRBJ1-6; D uncertain. The CDR3 has 14 amino acids. CDR1 is MDHEN, CDR2 SYDVKM, per germline. V was shortened by 3 bases and J by 4 bases, with 7 bases between the two germline ends. The CDR3 region is CASSFLDYNSPLHF. DNA of the CDR3: TGTGCCAGCAGTTTTCTAGATTATAATTCACCCCTCCACTTT.

The rearrangement joins TRBV24-1 to TRBJ1-5; a possible D gene is TRBD1 (5 bases). The CDR3 is made up of 14 amino acids. Germline values: CDR1 KGHDR, CDR2 SFDVKD. V was shortened by 5 bases and J by 3 bases, with 10 bases between the two germline ends. The CDR3 DNA is TGTGCCACCAGTGCGGGGGTCCTCAATCAGCCCCAGCATTTT. This codes for CATSAGVLNQPQHF.

The V gene is TRBV7-3, the J gene TRBJ2-7; TRBD1 is a possible D gene (6 bases). Per the germline V gene, CDR1 is SGHTA and CDR2 is FQGTGA. CDR3 length: 15 residues. Trimming pared 3 bases from V and 0 bases from J, leaving 12 bases between. The CDR3 reads CASSLTGLSSYEQYF. The CDR3 DNA reads as TGTGCCAGCAGCTTGACAGGCCTCAGCTCCTACGAGCAGTACTTC.

The chain uses TRBV3-1 (or the pseudogene TRBV3-2) and TRBJ2-5, with TRBD1 matching over 8 bases. Losses at the gene ends were 4 bases for V and 1 base for J; bases not matched to a gene: 5. Germline assignment: CDR1 LGHDT and CDR2 YNNKEL (reference sequence). The CDR3 runs 15 residues. CDR3 protein: CASSPWTGFQETQYF. CDR3 nucleotides: TGTGCCAGCAGCCCCTGGACAGGGTTCCAAGAGACCCAGTACTTC.

This clone was seen only once. This chain connects TRBV5-4 to TRBJ2-6; 7 nucleotides agree with TRBD1. V lost 4 bases, J lost 0 bases, and 7 bases stayed unmatched. The germline V gene has CDR1 SGHNT and CDR2 YYREEE (reference sequence). There are 17 residues in the CDR3. In DNA, the CDR3 is TGTGCCAGCAGCGCCCGGGACAGACCCTCTGGGGCCAACGTCCTGACTTTC. Protein: CASSARDRPSGANVLTF.

J is TRBJ1-1 and V is TRBV4-1; 12 positions match TRBD1. The germline gives CDR1 MGHRA, CDR2 YSYEKL. CDR3 length equals 15 residues. Trimming removed 2 bases from V and 7 bases from J; junction bases left unmatched: 5. The CDR3 spells CASSQIGTGGIEAFF. CDR3 nucleotide sequence: TGCGCCAGCAGCCAAATTGGGACAGGGGGCATTGAAGCTTTCTTT.

This rearrangement joins TRBV6-5 to TRBJ1-6, with TRBD1 matching over 8 bases. V gave up 6 bases and J gave up 6 bases; unmatched junction bases: 1. CDR1 is MNHEY and CDR2 is SVGAGI in the germline V gene. The CDR3 runs to 13 residues. The CDR3 DNA reads TGTGCCAGCAGAGGGACAGGTAATTCACCCCTCCACTTT. The encoded protein is CASRGTGNSPLHF.

V and J are TRBV4-2 and TRBJ1-4; D unclear. Trimming left V 4 bases short and J 3 bases short, with 9 bases between. Germline lookup yields CDR1 LGHNA and CDR2 YNFKEQ. This CDR3 is 14 amino acids long. CDR3 amino acids: CASSPTSANEKLFF. The CDR3 DNA follows: TGTGCCAGCAGCCCGACAAGTGCTAATGAAAAACTGTTTTTT.

The chain is built from TRBV6-2 or TRBV6-3 and TRBJ1-4; 8 bases align to TRBD1. This CDR3 spans 14 amino acids. In germline, CDR1 is MNHEY, CDR2 SVGEGT. Trimming removed 5 bases from V and 5 bases from J; junction bases left unmatched: 4. This CDR3 reads CASSGQGHNEKLFF. The CDR3 DNA is TGTGCCAGCAGTGGACAGGGCCACAATGAAAAACTGTTTTTT.

V and J are TRBV24-1 and TRBJ1-2, with 8 bases fitting TRBD1. There are 13 residues in the CDR3. The V segment lost 6 bases and the J segment 5 bases; nucleotides outside the gene matches: 4. From germline, CDR1 is KGHDR and CDR2 SFDVKD. CDR3 nucleotide sequence: TGTGCCACCAGTCGGGGACAGGTATATGGCTACACCTTC. Translated, it gives CATSRGQVYGYTF.

V gene TRBV27 combines with J gene TRBJ1-2, with D perhaps TRBD1 (6 bases). Germline V lookup: CDR1 MNHEY, CDR2 SMNVEV (reference sequence). There are 15 residues in the CDR3. V was shortened by 3 bases and J by 2 bases, with 13 bases between the two germline ends. The CDR3 DNA follows: TGTGCCAGCAGTTTCGTGGGGGCGGGCAACTATGGCTACACCTTC. Translating it yields CASSFVGAGNYGYTF.

Only a few counts were recorded for this clone. V gene TRBV4-3 combines with J gene TRBJ2-3; 11 nucleotides match TRBD2. Losses at the gene ends were 1 base for V and 5 bases for J; bases not matched to a gene: 5. Germline V lookup: CDR1 LGHNA, CDR2 YSLEER. CDR3 length: 16 residues. The CDR3 sequence: CASSQGSGGAGDTQYF. The CDR3 DNA sequence: TGCGCCAGCAGCCAAGGTAGCGGGGGGGCCGGAGATACGCAGTATTTT.

The chain links TRBV12-5 to TRBJ2-5; TRBD1 aligns across 11 bases. This CDR3 has 16 residues. Germline CDR1 LGHNT, CDR2 FRNRAP. Trimming cost V 3 bases and J 5 bases; bases outside gene matches: 8. The CDR3 reads CASGLRTGGGLETQYF. The CDR3 DNA reads TGTGCTAGTGGTTTAAGGACAGGGGGCGGGTTGGAGACCCAGTACTTC.

The genes are TRBV30 and TRBJ2-5; a possible D gene is TRBD2 (5 bases). Deletions cut 5 bases from V and 5 bases from J, with 9 bases between. Germline-derived CDR1 and CDR2 are GTSNPN and SVGIG (reference sequence). The CDR3 length is 11 residues. This CDR3 is CAWGRGETQYF. CDR3 DNA sequence: TGTGCCTGGGGCCGCGGGGAGACCCAGTACTTC.

This chain joins TRBV11-3 and TRBJ1-1; D may be TRBD1 (6 bases). V lost 0 bases and J 5 bases, leaving 7 bases between the germline ends. There are 13 residues in the CDR3. Germline V gene sequence: CDR1 SGHNT, CDR2 YENEEA. The CDR3 region is CASSLEGATEAFF. The DNA for the CDR3 is TGTGCCAGCAGCTTAGAGGGGGCGACTGAAGCTTTCTTT. Based on the CDR3 plus reference TRBV11-3 and TRBJ1-1, the full variable domain is EAGVVQSPRYKIIEKKQPVAFWCNPISGHNTLYWYLQNLGQGPELLIRYENEEAVDDSQLPKDRFSAERLKGVDSTLKIQPAELGDSAVYLCASSLEGATEAFFGQGTRLTVV.

J is TRBJ2-3 and V is TRBV7-2; TRBD2 agrees at 13 bases. This CDR3 region has 16 residues. Trimming cost V 6 bases and J 5 bases; bases outside gene matches: 8. The germline V gene encodes CDR1 SGHTA and CDR2 FQGNSA. The CDR3 sequence: CASRLTSGGARDTQYF. The CDR3 region has the DNA TGTGCCAGCAGATTAACTAGCGGGGGGGCAAGAGATACGCAGTATTTT.

Ten or more counts support this clone. Here the CDR3 reads CASSPEQGTRDIQYF. CDR3 in DNA: TGCGCCAGCAGCCCCGAACAGGGGACTAGGGACATTCAGTACTTC. The V and J genes are TRBV4-1 and TRBJ2-4; D might be TRBD2 (8 bases). This CDR3 is built from 15 residues. Trimming cost V 4 bases and J 8 bases, with 18 bases left between them. CDR1 and CDR2 from the germline V gene are MGHRA and YSYEKL.

The chain uses TRBV7-9 and TRBJ2-5, with 8 positions matching TRBD1. Germline CDR1 is SEHNR and CDR2 is FQNEAQ (reference sequence). V shed 6 bases, J shed 5 bases, and the junction held 8 bases outside the gene matches. This CDR3 is 14 amino acids long. CDR3 residues: CASRSNQGAETQYF. The CDR3 DNA reads TGTGCCAGCAGATCCAATCAGGGGGCGGAGACCCAGTACTTC.

The rearrangement uses TRBV29-1 and TRBJ1-4; a possible D gene is TRBD1 (6 bases). There are 12 residues in the CDR3. The V end lost 5 bases, the J end lost 8 bases, and 12 bases lay between the germline ends. In germline, CDR1 is SQVTM, CDR2 ANQGSEA. CDR3 loop: CSVKTGWEKLFF. The CDR3 DNA reads TGCAGCGTTAAGACAGGATGGGAAAAACTGTTTTTT.

Turning to this clone: Its ends do not fully match the called genes, so a read error is possible. The rearrangement uses TRBV18 and TRBJ1-3; D gene unclear. Per the germline V gene, CDR1 is KGHSH and CDR2 is LQKENI. This CDR3 has 12 amino acids. This chain's CDR3 is CASSLNQATMDF. CDR3 in DNA: TGTGCCAGCTCACTTAACCAAGCAACCATGGATTTT. Drawing the rest from reference TRBV18 and TRBJ1-3, the complete variable domain is NAGVMQNPRHLVRRRGQEARLRCSPMKGHSHVYWYRQLPEEGLKFMVYLQKENIIDESGMPKERFSAEFPKEGPSILRIQQVVRGDSAAYFCASSLNQATMDFGEGSWLTVV.

The rearrangement joins TRBV4-3 to TRBJ2-1; weak D call: TRBD2 (6 bases). V was trimmed by 0 bases and J by 6 bases, leaving 18 bases between them. The CDR3 spans 17 residues. Per the germline V gene, CDR1 is LGHNA and CDR2 is YSLEER. The CDR3 loop is CASSQENLGGYTNEQFF. As DNA, the CDR3 is TGCGCCAGCAGCCAAGAAAATCTCGGGGGTTACACCAATGAGCAGTTCTTC.

The J gene is TRBJ1-4, the V gene TRBV19, with 9 bases identical to TRBD1. Trimming cost V 5 bases and J 4 bases; bases outside gene matches: 8. The CDR3 spans 16 residues. Germline CDR1 reads LNHDA; CDR2 reads SQIVND (reference sequence). CDR3 protein: CASSPIQGAYNEKLFF. The CDR3 nucleotides are TGTGCCAGTAGTCCGATACAGGGGGCGTATAATGAAAAACTGTTTTTT. Variable domain in full (rest from reference TRBV19 and TRBJ1-4): DGGITQSPKYLFRKEGQNVTLSCEQNLNHDAMYWYRQDPGQGLRLIYYSQIVNDFQKGDIAEGYSVSREKKESFPLTVTSAQKNPTAFYLCASSPIQGAYNEKLFFGSGTQLSVL.